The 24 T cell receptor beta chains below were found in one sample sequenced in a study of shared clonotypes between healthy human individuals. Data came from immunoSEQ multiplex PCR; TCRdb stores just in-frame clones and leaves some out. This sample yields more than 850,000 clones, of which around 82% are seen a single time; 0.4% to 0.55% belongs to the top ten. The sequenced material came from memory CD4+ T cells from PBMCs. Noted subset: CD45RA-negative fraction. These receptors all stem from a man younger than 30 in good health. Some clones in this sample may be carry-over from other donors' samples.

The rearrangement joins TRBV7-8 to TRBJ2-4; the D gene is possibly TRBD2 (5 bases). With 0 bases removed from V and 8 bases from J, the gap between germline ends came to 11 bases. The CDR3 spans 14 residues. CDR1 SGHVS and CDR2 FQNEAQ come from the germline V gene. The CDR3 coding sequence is TGTGCCAGCAGCTTAGCCCGTAACGGGGACATTCAGTACTTC. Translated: CASSLARNGDIQYF.

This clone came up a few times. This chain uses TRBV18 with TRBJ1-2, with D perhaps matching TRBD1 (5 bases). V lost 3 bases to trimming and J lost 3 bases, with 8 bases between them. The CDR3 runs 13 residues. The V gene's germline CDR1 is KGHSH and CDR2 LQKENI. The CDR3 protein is CASSPRVDYGYTF. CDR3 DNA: TGTGCCAGCTCACCCAGGGTTGACTATGGCTACACCTTC. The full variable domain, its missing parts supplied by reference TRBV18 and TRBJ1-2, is NAGVMQNPRHLVRRRGQEARLRCSPMKGHSHVYWYRQLPEEGLKFMVYLQKENIIDESGMPKERFSAEFPKEGPSILRIQQVVRGDSAAYFCASSPRVDYGYTFGSGTRLTVV.

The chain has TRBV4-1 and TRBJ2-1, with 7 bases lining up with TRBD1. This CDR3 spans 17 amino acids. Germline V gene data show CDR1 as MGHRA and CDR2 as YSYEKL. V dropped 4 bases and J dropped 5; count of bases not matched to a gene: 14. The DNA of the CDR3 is TGCGCCAGCAGCCGGGTACTTAACAGGGGATGGGACAATGAGCAGTTCTTC. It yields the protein CASSRVLNRGWDNEQFF.

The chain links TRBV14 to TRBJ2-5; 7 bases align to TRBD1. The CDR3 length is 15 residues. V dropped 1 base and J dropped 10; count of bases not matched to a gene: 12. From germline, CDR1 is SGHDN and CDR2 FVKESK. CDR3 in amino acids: CASSQGVGTTGLQYF. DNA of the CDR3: TGTGCCAGCAGCCAAGGGGTTGGTACGACAGGGCTCCAGTACTTC.

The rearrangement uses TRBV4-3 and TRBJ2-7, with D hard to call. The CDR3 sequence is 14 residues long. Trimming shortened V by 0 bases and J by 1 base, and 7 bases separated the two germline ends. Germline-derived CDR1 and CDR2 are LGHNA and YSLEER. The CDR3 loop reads CASSQDPFSYEQYF. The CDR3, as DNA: TGCGCCAGCAGCCAAGACCCTTTTTCCTACGAGCAGTACTTC.

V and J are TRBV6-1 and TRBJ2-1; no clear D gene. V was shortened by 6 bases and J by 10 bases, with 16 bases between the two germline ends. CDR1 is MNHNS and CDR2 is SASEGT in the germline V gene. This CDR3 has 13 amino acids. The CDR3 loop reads CASRPSFSREQFF. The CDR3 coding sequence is TGTGCCAGCAGGCCCAGTTTCTCTAGGGAGCAGTTCTTC.

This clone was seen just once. The CDR3 bases are TGTGCCAGCAGTGTTTTGGGGGACGCAGGAACTGAAGCTTTCTTT. This gives the protein CASSVLGDAGTEAFF. The rearrangement joins TRBV2 to TRBJ1-1, with a weak D call TRBD1 (5 bases). This CDR3 has 15 amino acids. The V end lost 4 bases, the J end lost 5 bases, and 17 bases lay between the germline ends. Germline V gene lookup returns CDR1 SNHLY and CDR2 FYNNEI.

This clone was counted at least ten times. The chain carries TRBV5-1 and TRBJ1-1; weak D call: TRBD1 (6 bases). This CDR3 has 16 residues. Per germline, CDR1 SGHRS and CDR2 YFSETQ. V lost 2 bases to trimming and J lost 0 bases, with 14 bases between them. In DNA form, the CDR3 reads TGCGCCAGCAGCTTCGGACAGAGCTACATGAACACTGAAGCTTTCTTT. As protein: CASSFGQSYMNTEAFF.

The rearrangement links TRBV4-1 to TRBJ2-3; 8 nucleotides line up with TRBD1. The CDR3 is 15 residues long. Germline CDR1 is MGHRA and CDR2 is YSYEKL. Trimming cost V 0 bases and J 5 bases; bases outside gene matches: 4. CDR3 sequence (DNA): TGCGCCAGCAGCCAAGATCTTGACAGGGGAGATACGCAGTATTTT. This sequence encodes CASSQDLDRGDTQYF.

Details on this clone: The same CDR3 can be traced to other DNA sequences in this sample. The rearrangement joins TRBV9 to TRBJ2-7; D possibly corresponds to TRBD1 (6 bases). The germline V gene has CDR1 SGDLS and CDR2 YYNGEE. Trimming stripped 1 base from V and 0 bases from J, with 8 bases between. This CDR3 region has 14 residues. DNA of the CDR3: TGTGCCAGCAGCGTAACAGGGAGCTCCTACGAGCAGTACTTC. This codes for CASSVTGSSYEQYF.

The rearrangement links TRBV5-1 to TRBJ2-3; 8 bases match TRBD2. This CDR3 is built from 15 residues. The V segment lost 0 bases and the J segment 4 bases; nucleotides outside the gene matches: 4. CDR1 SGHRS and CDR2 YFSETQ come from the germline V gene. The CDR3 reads CASSLASGSADTQYF. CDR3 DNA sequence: TGCGCCAGCAGCTTGGCCAGCGGGAGTGCAGATACGCAGTATTTT.

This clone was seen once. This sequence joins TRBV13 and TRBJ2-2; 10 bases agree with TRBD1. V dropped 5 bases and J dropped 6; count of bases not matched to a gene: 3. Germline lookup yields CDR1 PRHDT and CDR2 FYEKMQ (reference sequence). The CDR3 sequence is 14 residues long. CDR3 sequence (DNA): TGTGCCAGCAGCCGCGACAGGGGGCCCGGGGAGCTGTTTTTT. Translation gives CASSRDRGPGELFF.

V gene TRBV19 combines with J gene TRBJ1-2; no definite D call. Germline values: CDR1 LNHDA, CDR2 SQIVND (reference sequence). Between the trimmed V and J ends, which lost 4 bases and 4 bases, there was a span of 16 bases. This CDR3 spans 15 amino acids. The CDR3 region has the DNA TGTGCCAGTAGTAGATCTACCGGGTTAAGCTATGGCTACACCTTC. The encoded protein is CASSRSTGLSYGYTF.

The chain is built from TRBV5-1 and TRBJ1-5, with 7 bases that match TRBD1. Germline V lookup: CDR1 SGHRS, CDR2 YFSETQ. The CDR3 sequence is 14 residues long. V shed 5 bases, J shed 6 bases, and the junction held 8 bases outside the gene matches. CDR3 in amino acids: CASRPTGSGQPQHF. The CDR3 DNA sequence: TGCGCCAGCAGACCGACAGGGAGCGGTCAGCCCCAGCATTTT.

The CDR3: CASSKKGASGTGELFF. CDR3 in DNA: TGTGCCAGCAGTAAAAAGGGGGCTTCGGGCACCGGGGAGCTGTTTTTT. The gene calls are TRBV5-5 and TRBJ2-2; 7 bases fit TRBD1. After removal of 5 bases from V and 4 bases from J, the junction contained 11 bases not matched to a gene. Germline V lookup: CDR1 SGHKS, CDR2 YYEKEE (reference sequence). The CDR3 totals 16 residues. The full variable domain, in which reference TRBV5-5 and TRBJ2-2 provide the parts outside the CDR3, is DAGVTQSPTHLIKTRGQQVTLRCSPISGHKSVSWYQQVLGQGPQFIFQYYEKEERGRGNFPDRFSARQFPNYSSELNVNALLLGDSALYLCASSKKGASGTGELFFGEGSRLTVL.

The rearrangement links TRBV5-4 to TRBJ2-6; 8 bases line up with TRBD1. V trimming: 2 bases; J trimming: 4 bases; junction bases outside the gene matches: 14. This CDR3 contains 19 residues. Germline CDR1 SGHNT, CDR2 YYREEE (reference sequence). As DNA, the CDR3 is TGTGCCAGCAGCTTTTTTGGCGCAGGGGGCTCGCGAGGGGCCAACGTCCTGACTTTC. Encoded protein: CASSFFGAGGSRGANVLTF.

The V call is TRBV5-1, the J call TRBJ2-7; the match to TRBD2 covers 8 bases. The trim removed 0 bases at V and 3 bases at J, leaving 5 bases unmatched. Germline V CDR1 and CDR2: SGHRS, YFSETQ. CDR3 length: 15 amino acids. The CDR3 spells CASSLAGGRYYEQYF. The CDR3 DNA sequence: TGCGCCAGCAGCTTGGCGGGGGGGCGGTACTACGAGCAGTACTTC. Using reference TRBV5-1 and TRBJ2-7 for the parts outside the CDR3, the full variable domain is KAGVTQTPRYLIKTRGQQVTLSCSPISGHRSVSWYQQTPGQGLQFLFEYFSETQRNKGNFPGRFSGRQFSNSRSEMNVSTLELGDSALYLCASSLAGGRYYEQYFGPGTRLTVT.

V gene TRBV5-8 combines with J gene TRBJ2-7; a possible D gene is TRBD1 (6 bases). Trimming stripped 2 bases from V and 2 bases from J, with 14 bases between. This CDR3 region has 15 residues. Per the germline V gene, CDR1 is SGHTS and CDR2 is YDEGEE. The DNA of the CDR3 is TGTGCCAGCAGCTTTACTTTCGAGGGGGCCTACGAGCAGTACTTC. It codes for CASSFTFEGAYEQYF.

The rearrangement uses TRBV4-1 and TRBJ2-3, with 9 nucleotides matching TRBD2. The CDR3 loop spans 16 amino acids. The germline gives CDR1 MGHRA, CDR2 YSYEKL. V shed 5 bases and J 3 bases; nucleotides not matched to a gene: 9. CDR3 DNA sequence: TGCGCCAGCAGCGGGTCTCGGGGACTAGCAACAGATACGCAGTATTTT. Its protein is CASSGSRGLATDTQYF.

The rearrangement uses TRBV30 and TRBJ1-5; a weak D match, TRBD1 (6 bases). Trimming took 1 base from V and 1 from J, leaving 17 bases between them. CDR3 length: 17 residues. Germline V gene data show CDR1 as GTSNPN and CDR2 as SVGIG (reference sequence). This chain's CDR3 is CAWSETQRGGSNQPQHF. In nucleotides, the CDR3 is TGTGCCTGGAGTGAGACCCAACGAGGGGGGAGCAATCAGCCCCAGCATTTT.

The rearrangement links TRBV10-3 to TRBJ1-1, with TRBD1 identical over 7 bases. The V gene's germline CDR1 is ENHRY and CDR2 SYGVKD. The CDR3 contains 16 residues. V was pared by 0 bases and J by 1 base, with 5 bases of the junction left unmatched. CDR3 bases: TGTGCCATCAGTGAGTCAGACAGGGATTGGAACACTGAAGCTTTCTTT. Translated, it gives CAISESDRDWNTEAFF.

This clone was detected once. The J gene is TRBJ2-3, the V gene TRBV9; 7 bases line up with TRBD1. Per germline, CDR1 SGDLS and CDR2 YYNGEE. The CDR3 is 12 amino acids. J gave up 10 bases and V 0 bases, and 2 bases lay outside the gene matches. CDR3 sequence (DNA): TGTGCCAGCAGCGTAGTGGGGACAGCGCAGTATTTT. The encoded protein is CASSVVGTAQYF.

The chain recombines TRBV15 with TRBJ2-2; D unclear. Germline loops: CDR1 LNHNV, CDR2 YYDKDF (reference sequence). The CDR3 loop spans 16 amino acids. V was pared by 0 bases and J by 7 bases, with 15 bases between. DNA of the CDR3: TGTGCCACCAGCAGAGATCGCTCGGCGGTGGGCGGGGAGCTGTTTTTT. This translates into CATSRDRSAVGGELFF.

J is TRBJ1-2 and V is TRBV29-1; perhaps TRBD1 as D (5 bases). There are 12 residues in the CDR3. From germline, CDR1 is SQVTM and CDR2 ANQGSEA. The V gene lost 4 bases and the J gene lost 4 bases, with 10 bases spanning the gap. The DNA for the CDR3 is TGCAGCGTTGCCAGGGACTTCTATGGCTACACCTTC. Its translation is CSVARDFYGYTF.